These T cell receptor beta chains were read from a single sample in a study of blood T cell repertoires in COVID-19. Using immunoSEQ multiplex PCR, the repertoire was profiled, and TCRdb retains in-frame clones only, with some absent. This sample has approximately 100,000 clones, with 76% found just once. Source material: peripheral blood. Source of these receptors: a man older than 75 with COVID-19, enrolled during active disease. The CDR3 runs from the conserved cysteine through the conserved F or W. Fields, in order: CDR3 DNA, CDR3 protein, clone size, CDR3 length, J gene, D gene, V gene. A D gene is named only where the DNA matches it firmly. Clone size is not always given. Where it is, it says once, few, many or a class for expanded clones.

cdr3_nt: TGTGCCAGCAGCTTACAAGCAGGGCGTAACTATGGCTACACCTTC
cdr3_aa: CASSLQAGRNYGYTF
clone_size: -
cdr3_length: 15
j_call: TRBJ1-2
d_call: -
v_call: TRBV7-8

cdr3_nt: TGTGCCAGCAGTTTATGGGGGACAGGGAACACTGAAGCTTTCTTT
cdr3_aa: CASSLWGTGNTEAFF
clone_size: few
cdr3_length: 15
j_call: TRBJ1-1
d_call: TRBD1
v_call: TRBV28

cdr3_nt: TGTGCCAGCAGCGTAGCCCCGACAGACAACACTGAAGCTTTCTTT
cdr3_aa: CASSVAPTDNTEAFF
clone_size: once
cdr3_length: 15
j_call: TRBJ1-1
d_call: -
v_call: TRBV9

cdr3_nt: TGTGCCAGTAGTGCCCTAGGAGGGTCCTACAATGAGCAGTTCTTC
cdr3_aa: CASSALGGSYNEQFF
clone_size: -
cdr3_length: 15
j_call: TRBJ2-1
d_call: -
v_call: TRBV19

cdr3_nt: TGTGCCAGCAGCACCCACCTAGCCACCGATCAGCCCCAGCATTTT
cdr3_aa: CASSTHLATDQPQHF
clone_size: once
cdr3_length: 15
j_call: TRBJ1-5
d_call: -
v_call: TRBV7-2

cdr3_nt: TGTGCCAGCAGTGCCGCTTCCGGGACAACTAATGAAAAACTGTTTTTT
cdr3_aa: CASSAASGTTNEKLFF
clone_size: -
cdr3_length: 16
j_call: TRBJ1-4
d_call: -
v_call: TRBV28

cdr3_nt: TGTGCCAGCAGCCCTATCCGTCCAGGGGGCATCTACAATGAGCAGTTCTTC
cdr3_aa: CASSPIRPGGIYNEQFF
clone_size: -
cdr3_length: 17
j_call: TRBJ2-1
d_call: TRBD1
v_call: TRBV11-2

cdr3_nt: TGTGCCAGCAGTTTATCGCGATATGAAAAACTGTTTTTT
cdr3_aa: CASSLSRYEKLFF
clone_size: once
cdr3_length: 13
j_call: TRBJ1-4
d_call: -
v_call: TRBV27

cdr3_nt: TGTGCCAGCAGTGAAATGGCTCGAGGGGGCTACACCTTC
cdr3_aa: CASSEMARGGYTF
clone_size: -
cdr3_length: 13
j_call: TRBJ1-2
d_call: -
v_call: TRBV2

cdr3_nt: TGTGCCAGCATTCGACAGGGGGCGGTCGTTGAGCAGTTCTTC
cdr3_aa: CASIRQGAVVEQFF
clone_size: -
cdr3_length: 14
j_call: TRBJ2-1
d_call: TRBD1
v_call: TRBV6-6

cdr3_nt: TGTGCCAGCGGCTCCGGGACTCGCGCCGGGGAGCTGTTTTTT
cdr3_aa: CASGSGTRAGELFF
clone_size: once
cdr3_length: 14
j_call: TRBJ2-2
d_call: -
v_call: TRBV27

cdr3_nt: TGTGCCAGCAGCCAAGCGGACAGGGGGCTTGGCGAGCAGTACTTC
cdr3_aa: CASSQADRGLGEQYF
clone_size: -
cdr3_length: 15
j_call: TRBJ2-7
d_call: TRBD1
v_call: TRBV3-1/TRBV3-2

cdr3_nt: TGCAGCGTTGAGGGGGACAATGTGGGCTACACCTTC
cdr3_aa: CSVEGDNVGYTF
clone_size: -
cdr3_length: 12
j_call: TRBJ1-2
d_call: -
v_call: TRBV29-1

cdr3_nt: TGTGCCAGCACCCAAAGGCAGGGGAAGTACACTGAAGCTTTCTTT
cdr3_aa: CASTQRQGKYTEAFF
clone_size: -
cdr3_length: 15
j_call: TRBJ1-1
d_call: -
v_call: TRBV21-1

cdr3_nt: TGTGCCAGCAGCCTGACAGGGCCAGATACGCAGTATTTT
cdr3_aa: CASSLTGPDTQYF
clone_size: -
cdr3_length: 13
j_call: TRBJ2-3
d_call: TRBD1
v_call: TRBV3-1/TRBV3-2